A selection of T cell receptor beta chains follows, all from one sample in a study of Graves' ophthalmopathy and Graves' hyperthyroidism. TCRdb reanalysed the multiplex PCR reads using MiXCR and keeps one entry per CDR3 protein. The table includes approximately 640,000 distinct CDR3 sequences, over 40% detected once. The sample was peripheral blood. The source is an adult man with Graves' ophthalmopathy. Each CDR3 is given with its conserved first and last residue. A D gene is named only where the DNA matches it firmly. Expanded clones get a size class; other rows say once, few or many, or leave the size out.

J: TRBJ1-2; D: TRBD1; size: many; V: TRBV2; DNA: TGTGCCAGCAGATCCAGACAGGGGATAAACTATGGCTACACCTTC; CDR3: CASRSRQGINYGYTF
J: TRBJ2-5; D: .; size: .; V: TRBV25-1; DNA: TGTGCCAGCCAGCCTGGGAGCTATTCATGGTACCAAGAGACCCAGTACTTC; CDR3: CASQPGSYSWYQETQYF
J: TRBJ1-1; D: .; size: .; V: TRBV7-2; DNA: TGTGCCAGCAGCTTGGGGGCGGCCACTGAAGCTTTCTTT; CDR3: CASSLGAATEAFF
J: TRBJ1-4; D: .; size: .; V: TRBV29-1; DNA: TGCAGCGCACAAGTCGGGGGCGATGAAAAACTGTTTTTT; CDR3: CSAQVGGDEKLFF
J: TRBJ1-5; D: .; size: many; V: TRBV14; DNA: TGTGCCAGCAGCCGAGGCCTTGATCAGCCCCAGCATTTT; CDR3: CASSRGLDQPQHF
J: TRBJ2-6; D: .; size: few; V: TRBV10-3; DNA: TGTGCCATCAGAACAGGGGCCAACGTCCTGACTTTC; CDR3: CAIRTGANVLTF
J: TRBJ1-2; D: TRBD1; size: .; V: TRBV7-9; DNA: TGTGCCAGCAGCCCGGGACAGTCCAATGGCTACACCTTC; CDR3: CASSPGQSNGYTF
J: TRBJ1-2; D: TRBD1; size: .; V: TRBV10-3; DNA: TGTGCCAGCAGTGTGGTGGGACAGGTAGAATACACCTTC; CDR3: CASSVVGQVEYTF
J: TRBJ1-3; D: .; size: many; V: TRBV29-1; DNA: TGCAGCGTTGAAGCCTACGCTGGAAACACCATATATTTT; CDR3: CSVEAYAGNTIYF
J: TRBJ2-5; D: TRBD1; size: .; V: TRBV24-1; DNA: TGTGCCACCGGGTGGACAGGGGGAGGAGAGACCCAGTACTTC; CDR3: CATGWTGGGETQYF
J: TRBJ2-7; D: TRBD1; size: many; V: TRBV19; DNA: TGTGCCAGTAGTTTACCGGGACAGGGGTTCGACGAGCAGTACTTC; CDR3: CASSLPGQGFDEQYF
J: TRBJ2-7; D: TRBD1; size: once; V: TRBV11-2; DNA: TGTGCCAGCAGCTTAGGTCTCGGGACAGCTTCCGACGAGCAGTACTTC; CDR3: CASSLGLGTASDEQYF
J: TRBJ2-5; D: .; size: many; V: TRBV5-1; DNA: TGCGCCAGCAGCTTACTCGACAGGAGGGAGACCCAGTACTTC; CDR3: CASSLLDRRETQYF
J: TRBJ1-5; D: TRBD1; size: many; V: TRBV10-3; DNA: TGTGCCAGCTGGGGACAGGGATTTGGCAATCAGCCCCAGCATTTT; CDR3: CASWGQGFGNQPQHF
J: TRBJ2-2; D: TRBD2; size: .; V: TRBV7-2; DNA: TGTGCCAGTAAGCGGGGGGGCACAACCGCGAACACCGGGGAGCTGTTTTTT; CDR3: CASKRGGTTANTGELFF
J: TRBJ2-7; D: .; size: once; V: TRBV24-1; DNA: TGTGCCACCAGTGACCCAAGTATAGGGAGGGGGAATGAGCAGTACTTC; CDR3: CATSDPSIGRGNEQYF
J: TRBJ2-3; D: .; size: .; V: TRBV12-3/TRBV12-4; DNA: TGTGCCAGCGGTGGACTAGGGGGGAATACGCAGTATTTT; CDR3: CASGGLGGNTQYF
J: TRBJ2-3; D: .; size: .; V: TRBV10-3; DNA: TGTGCCATCAGCACAGGGGGTCGGCGGGAGACCCAGAATACGCAGTATTTT; CDR3: CAISTGGRRETQNTQYF
J: TRBJ1-2; D: .; size: .; V: TRBV14; DNA: TGTGCCAGCAGCCAAGTAGTTTTGGGGGGCTATGGCTACACCTTC; CDR3: CASSQVVLGGYGYTF
J: TRBJ1-5; D: TRBD1; size: many; V: TRBV2; DNA: TGTGCCAGCCGGAAGGGACAGATCTATAGCAATCAGCCCCAGCATTTT; CDR3: CASRKGQIYSNQPQHF
J: TRBJ2-5; D: TRBD1; size: many; V: TRBV7-9; DNA: TGTGCCAGCAGCTTGCAGGGGGCGACGGAGACCCAGTACTTC; CDR3: CASSLQGATETQYF
J: TRBJ1-6; D: TRBD1; size: .; V: TRBV15; DNA: TGTGCCACCAGCAGCCCGGGACAGGGTAGACGGTCACCCCTCCACTTT; CDR3: CATSSPGQGRRSPLHF
J: TRBJ2-3; D: .; size: .; V: TRBV2; DNA: TGTGCCAGTAATCCCCGCGGCACAGATACGCAGTATTTT; CDR3: CASNPRGTDTQYF
J: TRBJ1-3; D: TRBD1; size: many; V: TRBV28; DNA: TGTGCCAGCAGTACGACAGGGGGGGCTGGAAACACCATATATTTT; CDR3: CASSTTGGAGNTIYF
J: TRBJ2-3; D: .; size: many; V: TRBV2; DNA: TGTGCCAGCAGTTCCAAGGGAGATACGCAGTATTTT; CDR3: CASSSKGDTQYF
J: TRBJ2-7; D: TRBD1; size: .; V: TRBV19; DNA: TGTGCCAGTCCCGGACAGGGGAACTACGAGCAGTACTTC; CDR3: CASPGQGNYEQYF
J: TRBJ2-2; D: TRBD2; size: .; V: TRBV7-9; DNA: TGTGCCAGCAGCCCCGAGCGGGGACGGGTCGGGGAGCTGTTTTTT; CDR3: CASSPERGRVGELFF
J: TRBJ2-2; D: .; size: .; V: TRBV7-2; DNA: TGTGCCAGCAGCCCCCGGCGGGTTAACACCGGGGAGCTGTTTTTT; CDR3: CASSPRRVNTGELFF
J: TRBJ1-2; D: .; size: .; V: TRBV11-2; DNA: TGTGCCAGCAGCACCGGGAAGGGCTACACCTTC; CDR3: CASSTGKGYTF
J: TRBJ2-7; D: .; size: few; V: TRBV7-9; DNA: TGTGCCAGCAGCTTAATTTCCGATGTCCGCCTCTCCTACGAGCAGTACTTC; CDR3: CASSLISDVRLSYEQYF
J: TRBJ1-3; D: .; size: few; V: TRBV19; DNA: TGCGCCAGCAGCCCTTATGCCCGGTACTCTGGAAACACCATATATTTT; CDR3: CASSPYARYSGNTIYF
J: TRBJ2-7; D: .; size: .; V: TRBV25-1; DNA: TGTGCCAGCAATAGTGGCGGCTACAGTGAGCAGTACTTC; CDR3: CASNSGGYSEQYF
J: TRBJ2-7; D: .; size: many; V: TRBV19; DNA: TGTGCCAGTAGTTTAACCGGGACACCCACCTACGAGCAGTACTTC; CDR3: CASSLTGTPTYEQYF
J: TRBJ1-5; D: .; size: few; V: TRBV4-2; DNA: TGTGCCAGCAGCCAAGAGCGTGGGGGTTTACAGCCCCAGCATTTT; CDR3: CASSQERGGLQPQHF
J: TRBJ1-1; D: .; size: many; V: TRBV7-9; DNA: TGTGCCAGCAAGGGCGGGAACACTGAAGCTTTCTTT; CDR3: CASKGGNTEAFF
J: TRBJ2-3; D: .; size: .; V: TRBV25-1; DNA: TGTGCCAGCAGTGATACGCGTCGTCAGGGGTTCGCAGATACGCAGTATTTT; CDR3: CASSDTRRQGFADTQYF
J: TRBJ2-7; D: .; size: .; V: TRBV10-2; DNA: TGCGCCAGCAGTGAGCCACAGAGACTCAGCTCCTACGAGCAGTACTTC; CDR3: CASSEPQRLSSYEQYF
J: TRBJ1-1; D: .; size: .; V: TRBV15; DNA: TGTGCCACCAGCAGAGCCTCCCGGGGGGGCTGGACTGAAGCTTTCTTT; CDR3: CATSRASRGGWTEAFF
J: TRBJ1-4; D: .; size: many; V: TRBV9; DNA: TGTGCCAGCAGCGTAGGAAGGGGATTGGAAAAACTGTTTTTT; CDR3: CASSVGRGLEKLFF
J: TRBJ1-5; D: .; size: few; V: TRBV6-1; DNA: TGTGCCAGCAGTGAAGGGCTAGGTCAGCCCCAGCATTTT; CDR3: CASSEGLGQPQHF
J: TRBJ1-5; D: .; size: .; V: TRBV20-1; DNA: TGCAGTGCTAGAGCCAGTAGACCTCGTTTCGGAGATCAGCCCCAGCATTTT; CDR3: CSARASRPRFGDQPQHF
J: TRBJ2-7; D: .; size: many; V: TRBV14; DNA: TGTGCCAGCAGCCAGACCTACGAGCAGTACTTC; CDR3: CASSQTYEQYF
J: TRBJ1-6; D: TRBD1; size: .; V: TRBV20-1; DNA: TGCAGTGCCGTGGGACAGGGTGATTCACCCCTCCACTTT; CDR3: CSAVGQGDSPLHF
J: TRBJ1-3; D: TRBD1; size: few; V: TRBV5-1; DNA: TGCGCCAGCAGGGGGGACAGTAGTGGAAACACCATATATTTT; CDR3: CASRGDSSGNTIYF
J: TRBJ2-7; D: TRBD2; size: many; V: TRBV15; DNA: TGTGCCACCAGCAGAAACCCACTTCCGGGACTAGCGGGAGTGGTCACGTACGAGCAGTACTTC; CDR3: CATSRNPLPGLAGVVTYEQYF
J: TRBJ1-1; D: .; size: many; V: TRBV6-5; DNA: TGTGCCTCCCACGAAACAGGGAAGGGGATGAACACTGAAGCTTTCTTT; CDR3: CASHETGKGMNTEAFF
J: TRBJ2-3; D: .; size: .; V: TRBV20-1; DNA: TGCAGTGCTAGTAGAGGGCAGATCACAGATACGCAGTATTTT; CDR3: CSASRGQITDTQYF
J: TRBJ2-7; D: .; size: .; V: TRBV7-2; DNA: TGTGCCAGCGGTGGTCGTCCGGGGGGCACCCAGCAGTACTTC; CDR3: CASGGRPGGTQQYF
J: TRBJ1-4; D: .; size: .; V: TRBV10-3; DNA: TGTGTCATCAGTGGGGCTGATGAAAAACTGTTTTTT; CDR3: CVISGADEKLFF
J: TRBJ1-3; D: .; size: .; V: TRBV20-1; DNA: TGCAGTGCTAGAGATCGTCGCGGGAGCTCTGGAAACACCATATATTTT; CDR3: CSARDRRGSSGNTIYF
J: TRBJ2-7; D: .; size: few; V: TRBV12-3/TRBV12-4; DNA: TGTGCCAGCAGTTTATTGTCTCTCGGGAGTTACGAGCAGTACTTC; CDR3: CASSLLSLGSYEQYF
J: TRBJ2-7; D: TRBD2; size: .; V: TRBV29-1; DNA: TGCAGCACCGGGACTAGCGGGTACGAGCAGTACTTC; CDR3: CSTGTSGYEQYF
J: TRBJ1-5; D: .; size: many; V: TRBV3-1; DNA: TGTGCCAGCAGCCAAGGGATTGGGCCGAATCAGCCCCAGCATTTT; CDR3: CASSQGIGPNQPQHF
J: TRBJ2-5; D: TRBD1; size: few; V: TRBV9; DNA: TGTGCCAGCAGCGGTTCCGGGACAGTCCAAGAGACCCAGTACTTC; CDR3: CASSGSGTVQETQYF
J: TRBJ2-7; D: .; size: few; V: TRBV7-2; DNA: TGTGCCAGCAGCTTAGTCCCCACAGGATCCTACGAGCAGTACTTC; CDR3: CASSLVPTGSYEQYF